These T cell receptor beta chains were read from a single sample in a study of T cell responses to AZD1222 COVID-19 vaccine. Sequencing was performed with immunoSEQ multiplex PCR; in TCRdb, only in-frame clones are kept and a portion is missing. The sample records 85,000 to 100,000 clones, approximately 91% being singletons. Sequences were derived from peripheral blood, sampled 28 days after the second AZD1222 dose. These receptors were taken from an adult who received the AZD1222 COVID-19 vaccine. Both conserved end residues are part of each CDR3. A D gene is named only where the DNA matches it firmly. Clone sizes are given selectively: once, few, many, or a class where the clone is expanded.

>TRBJ1-2|.|.|TRBV6-2/TRBV6-3
CASSPYGLDGYTF
TGTGCCAGCAGCCCCTATGGTTTGGATGGCTACACCTTC
>TRBJ1-6|.|.|TRBV7-2
CASSLVPGRSRGPLHF
TGTGCCAGCAGCTTAGTACCAGGACGGTCTAGGGGACCCCTCCACTTT
>TRBJ2-3|TRBD2|.|TRBV7-9
CASGQRGLAGDTQYF
TGTGCCAGCGGTCAACGCGGACTAGCGGGTGATACGCAGTATTTT
>TRBJ2-5|.|.|TRBV7-2
CASSLARGGRGETQYF
TGTGCCAGCAGCTTAGCGCGTGGGGGGCGCGGAGAGACCCAGTACTTC
>TRBJ1-1|.|.|TRBV12-3/TRBV12-4
CASSLGRKAFF
TGTGCCAGCAGTTTGGGCAGGAAAGCTTTCTTT
>TRBJ2-7|.|.|TRBV27
CASSLGTGRWQYF
TGTGCCAGCAGTTTGGGGACCGGACGGTGGCAGTACTTC
>TRBJ1-2|.|.|TRBV5-5
CASSLLSGHLYGYTF
TGTGCCAGCAGCTTACTATCGGGACACCTCTATGGCTACACCTTC
>TRBJ1-6|TRBD1|.|TRBV5-4
CASSPGAGGLNSPLHF
TGTGCCAGCAGCCCCGGGGCAGGGGGCCTTAATTCACCCCTCCACTTT
>TRBJ1-2|.|.|TRBV29-1
CSVDRPGPNYGYTF
TGCAGCGTTGATCGGCCAGGGCCCAACTATGGCTACACCTTC
>TRBJ1-5|.|.|TRBV19
CASSIGGAIDGPQHF
TGTGCCAGTAGTATAGGAGGGGCCATCGACGGGCCCCAGCATTTT
>TRBJ2-6|.|.|TRBV6-5
CASSSPTGSGANVLTF
TGTGCCAGCAGTTCCCCTACGGGCTCTGGGGCCAACGTCCTGACTTTC
>TRBJ2-2|TRBD1|.|TRBV27
CASSLRGTDNTGELFF
TGTGCCAGCAGTTTAAGAGGGACAGATAACACCGGGGAGCTGTTTTTT
>TRBJ2-1|.|few|TRBV4-3
CASSQDWGKGHNEQFF
TGCGCCAGCAGCCAAGATTGGGGGAAGGGTCACAATGAGCAGTTCTTC
>TRBJ2-3|.|.|TRBV28
CASRTGTDPDTQYF
TGTGCCAGCAGAACCGGGACCGATCCAGATACGCAGTATTTT
>TRBJ2-5|TRBD1|.|TRBV2
CASSWTGNQETQYF
TGTGCCAGCAGCTGGACAGGGAACCAAGAGACCCAGTACTTC
>TRBJ1-1|TRBD1|.|TRBV28
CASSCRTGENTEAFF
TGTGCCAGCAGTTGCAGGACAGGGGAGAACACTGAAGCTTTCTTT
>TRBJ1-4|.|.|TRBV27
CASSLFSGDEKLFF
TGTGCCAGCAGTTTATTTAGCGGCGATGAAAAACTGTTTTTT
>TRBJ1-1|.|.|TRBV18
CASSPLRSSTEAFF
TGTGCCAGCTCACCACTAAGGTCTAGCACTGAAGCTTTCTTT
>TRBJ1-1|.|.|TRBV29-1
CSVRDTPNTEAFF
TGCAGCGTTCGAGACACCCCGAACACTGAAGCTTTCTTT
>TRBJ1-4|.|.|TRBV30
CAWIHSPGPGKLFF
TGTGCCTGGATTCACTCTCCCGGACCCGGAAAACTGTTTTTT
>TRBJ1-4|.|.|TRBV19
CATQSRLATNEKLFF
TGTGCCACACAATCCCGACTTGCAACTAATGAAAAACTGTTTTTT
>TRBJ2-1|TRBD2|.|TRBV19
CASSGRLAGMLDEQFF
TGTGCCAGTAGCGGAAGACTAGCGGGAATGCTTGATGAGCAGTTCTTC
>TRBJ2-3|.|.|TRBV2
CASGRGTDTQYF
TGTGCCAGCGGTAGGGGCACAGATACGCAGTATTTT
>TRBJ2-7|.|.|TRBV21-1
CASSSNRKGRVSYEQYF
TGTGCCAGCAGCTCAAACCGGAAGGGACGGGTTTCCTACGAGCAGTACTTC
>TRBJ1-1|.|.|TRBV28
CASSEALNTEAFF
TGTGCCAGCAGCGAAGCTTTGAACACTGAAGCTTTCTTT
>TRBJ2-2|TRBD1|once|TRBV5-3
CARSPGTGPNTGELFF
TGTGCCAGAAGTCCCGGGACAGGCCCGAACACCGGGGAGCTGTTTTTT
>TRBJ2-1|TRBD2|once|TRBV27
CASSFHGLALDNEQFF
TGTGCCAGCAGTTTCCACGGACTAGCTCTGGACAATGAGCAGTTCTTC
>TRBJ2-2|.|.|TRBV27
CASSLGGTGELFF
TGTGCCAGCAGTTTGGGTGGGACCGGGGAGCTGTTTTTT
>TRBJ2-1|.|.|TRBV2
CATRGDYNEQFF
TGTGCCACGCGCGGGGATTACAATGAGCAGTTCTTC
>TRBJ1-2|.|.|TRBV7-9
CASSSEGLSGYTF
TGTGCCAGCAGCTCGGAGGGCCTCTCTGGCTACACCTTC